The subject of this entry is one TCR beta chain. Its antigen is still unknown. The sample is drawn from a study of vaccination effects on CD4 cells after COVID-19. Study in general: Relative to the second dose, post-vaccine samples were obtained a median of 72 days later. Points from the study as a whole: The study found marked clonal contraction of infection- and vaccine-induced clones late after vaccination.

Expansion with viral peptide pools was applied to antigen-specific CD4+ T cells by the ViraFEST assay prior to sequencing. The culture ran for about eleven days before CD4+ T cells were isolated. Everyone in the study got two shots of either the BNT162b2 or mRNA-1273 vaccine. According to the study, vaccine recipients showed no prior SARS-CoV-2 infection and negative nucleocapsid antibodies. On days 3 and 7, fresh IL-2 medium replaced half the medium. Libraries were prepared by immunoSEQ multiplex PCR; TCRdb keeps only in-frame clonotypes and omits some of them. The sample lists under 80,000 clones, about 80% occurring once. The sample here was CD4+ T cells from PBMCs cultured with HCoV-OC43 spike peptides, taken after COVID-19 vaccination. Subset of the sample: HCoV-OC43 spike overlapping peptide pool stimulation. This TCR came from a human donor who received a COVID-19 vaccine.

CDR3 amino acids: CASSYGTGGDTEAFF. The CDR3 coding sequence is TGTGCCAGCAGCTACGGGACAGGGGGTGACACTGAAGCTTTCTTT. The chain combines TRBV7-3 with TRBJ1-1; TRBD1 matches 11 bases. V shed 4 bases and J 3 bases; nucleotides not matched to a gene: 4. The germline CDR1 and CDR2 sequences are SGHTA and FQGTGA. The CDR3 extends over 15 amino acids.